These 8 T cell receptor beta chains share one sample of origin, sequenced in a study of blood T cell repertoires in COVID-19. The data were produced by immunoSEQ multiplex PCR, yet TCRdb's version contains in-frame clones alone and is incomplete. The sample consists of approximately 210,000 clones, more than 75% of them appearing once. Material for sequencing was peripheral blood. The receptors come from a woman in her thirties or forties with acute or convalescent COVID-19.

The rearrangement uses TRBV6-4 and TRBJ2-2; 9 nucleotides match TRBD2. The ends lost 6 bases at V and 1 base at J; junction bases unmatched: 3. This CDR3 comprises 15 residues. Per the germline V gene, CDR1 is MRHNA and CDR2 is SNTAGT. The CDR3 reads CASSALAGNTGELFF. CDR3 coding DNA: TGTGCCAGCAGCGCACTAGCGGGGAACACCGGGGAGCTGTTTTTT.

The chain links TRBV12-3 or TRBV12-4 to TRBJ2-3; 14 nucleotides agree with TRBD2. The length of the CDR3 is 13 residues. Trimming took 6 bases from V and 8 from J; bases not matched to a gene: 1. The CDR3 bases are TGTGCCAGCAGAGGACTAGCGGGAGGTACGCAGTATTTT. As protein: CASRGLAGGTQYF.

The count of this clone is one. The chain couples TRBV6-2 or TRBV6-3 to TRBJ2-5, with 12 bases aligning to TRBD2. CDR3 length equals 18 residues. V lost 0 bases to trimming and J lost 1 base; unmatched junction nucleotides: 6. Germline values: CDR1 MNHEY, CDR2 SVGEGT. The CDR3 DNA reads as TGTGCCAGCAGTTACTCACTAGAGACTAGCGGGAGCCAAGAGACCCAGTACTTC. This translates into CASSYSLETSGSQETQYF.

This clone is a singleton in its sample. This rearrangement joins TRBV19 to TRBJ2-1; 13 nucleotides match TRBD2. Trimming at V came to 6 bases and at J to 9 bases, leaving 5 bases not matched to a gene. The germline CDR1 and CDR2 sequences are LNHDA and SQIVND (reference sequence). CDR3 size: 14 residues. The CDR3 DNA reads TGTGCCAGTAGCACTAGCGGGGGGGCCGGTGAGCAGTTCTTC. Its translation is CASSTSGGAGEQFF.

This clone was seen a handful of times. This chain links TRBV7-2 with TRBJ1-4; D gene unclear. CDR3 length equals 13 residues. V was pared by 1 base and J by 8 bases, with 8 bases between. Germline assignment: CDR1 SGHTA and CDR2 FQGNSA. The CDR3 nucleotides read TGTGCCAGCAGCTTAGGGCCAGAAGAAAAACTGTTTTTT. Protein product: CASSLGPEEKLFF.

The V call is TRBV14, the J call TRBJ1-2, with D possibly TRBD1 on 6 matching bases. Looked up from germline, CDR1 is SGHDN and CDR2 is FVKESK. V dropped 2 bases and J dropped 5 bases, with 15 bases sitting between them. This CDR3 comprises 15 residues. The CDR3 loop reads CASSQRATGKYGYTF. As DNA, the CDR3 is TGTGCCAGCAGCCAACGGGCGACAGGAAAGTATGGCTACACCTTC.

This clone was seen more than once but under ten times. This chain uses TRBV3-1 (or the pseudogene TRBV3-2) with TRBJ1-4; D is possibly TRBD1 (6 bases). CDR1 and CDR2 from the germline V gene are LGHDT and YNNKEL (reference sequence). Trimming cost V 3 bases and J 7 bases, with 18 bases left between them. The CDR3 is 16 residues long. The CDR3 reads CASSQAGVQGGEKLFF. For the CDR3, the DNA is TGTGCCAGCAGCCAGGCAGGGGTGCAGGGTGGTGAAAAACTGTTTTTT.

The sample holds many counts of this clone. Within the sample, other DNA sequences also encode this same CDR3. The chain recombines TRBV5-1 with TRBJ1-1; TRBD1 is a possible D gene (5 bases). Trimming shortened V by 0 bases and J by 3 bases, and 9 bases separated the two germline ends. There are 14 residues in the CDR3. CDR1 SGHRS and CDR2 YFSETQ come from the germline V gene. DNA for the CDR3: TGCGCCAGCAGCTTGGCCGGGGGATACACTGAAGCTTTCTTT. It is translated as CASSLAGGYTEAFF.